The 21 T cell receptor beta chains below all came from one sample that was sequenced in a study of OX40 agonist ivuxolimab in advanced cancers. Libraries were prepared by immunoSEQ multiplex PCR; TCRdb keeps only in-frame clonotypes and omits some of them. The table has 55,000 to 90,000 clones, around 83% seen once; the top ten hold over 0.4%. The source material was CD4+ or CD8+ T cells sorted from blood, sampled in a trial of the OX40 agonist ivuxolimab. The receptors were sampled from an adult with an advanced solid tumor such as melanoma, head and neck, liver or kidney cancer.

The V call is TRBV11-2, the J call TRBJ1-2, with 7 bases that match TRBD1. Germline CDR1 is SGHAT and CDR2 is FQNNGV. Trimming at V came to 2 bases and at J to 6 bases, leaving 9 bases not matched to a gene. The CDR3 totals 15 residues. The CDR3, as DNA: TGTGCCAGCAGCTTATGGGACAGTGGCAGGGATGGCTACACCTTC. It is translated as CASSLWDSGRDGYTF.

This rearrangement joins TRBV7-2 to TRBJ1-4, with D maybe TRBD1 (6 bases). The germline V and J ends were trimmed by 5 bases and 0 bases, with 10 bases remaining between them. The length of the CDR3 is 15 residues. Germline CDR1 reads SGHTA; CDR2 reads FQGNSA. CDR3 in DNA: TGTGCCAGCAGCAGGGACACCGCAACTAATGAAAAACTGTTTTTT. Translated, it gives CASSRDTATNEKLFF.

The chain links TRBV5-1 to TRBJ2-2; the D gene could be TRBD1 or TRBD2 (5 bases each). The V end was cut by 6 bases, the J end by 0 bases, with 15 bases between. In germline, CDR1 is SGHRS, CDR2 YFSETQ. This CDR3 has 16 amino acids. Here the CDR3 reads CASTLTGPTNTGELFF. The CDR3 DNA reads TGCGCCAGCACCCTGACGGGACCGACGAACACCGGGGAGCTGTTTTTT.

The chain is built from TRBV27 and TRBJ1-5; 10 nucleotides agree with TRBD1. The V segment lost 8 bases and the J segment 5 bases; nucleotides outside the gene matches: 9. Germline values: CDR1 MNHEY, CDR2 SMNVEV (reference sequence). The CDR3 consists of 15 residues. In DNA form, the CDR3 reads TGTGCCAGCGGGGACGGGACAGGGGACGATCAGCCCCAGCATTTT. Residues: CASGDGTGDDQPQHF.

This rearrangement joins TRBV7-7 to TRBJ2-1; D might be TRBD1 (6 bases). Trimming took 4 bases from V and 4 from J, leaving 14 bases between them. Germline V gene sequence: CDR1 SSHAT, CDR2 FNYEAQ (reference sequence). This CDR3 is 15 amino acids long. CDR3 loop: CASSSGQKPYNEQFF. For the CDR3, the DNA is TGTGCCAGCAGCTCAGGACAGAAACCATACAATGAGCAGTTCTTC.

V and J are TRBV28 and TRBJ1-2; D is undetermined. This CDR3 spans 16 amino acids. V was pared by 5 bases and J by 1 base, with 17 bases between. Germline V gene data show CDR1 as MDHEN and CDR2 as SYDVKM. For the CDR3, the DNA is TGTGCCAGCAGTAAATTTACGCCCCCCTATAACTATGGCTACACCTTC. The encoded protein is CASSKFTPPYNYGYTF.

This chain joins TRBV4-2 and TRBJ1-4; TRBD1 matches at 8 bases. The V and J ends lost 4 bases and 8 bases, in that order; junction bases with no gene match: 6. CDR3 length equals 14 residues. Germline V gene sequence: CDR1 LGHNA, CDR2 YNFKEQ. The chain's CDR3 is CASSPGQGAEKLFF. The CDR3, as DNA: TGTGCCAGCAGCCCGGGGCAGGGGGCAGAAAAACTGTTTTTT.

This clone was seen just once. The chain employs TRBV5-1 and TRBJ2-5; the match to TRBD2 covers 8 bases. The CDR3 consists of 17 residues. The V and J ends lost 0 bases and 4 bases, in that order; junction bases with no gene match: 11. From germline, CDR1 is SGHRS and CDR2 YFSETQ. The CDR3 nucleotides read TGCGCCAGCAGCTTGGGGGGCGGCGGGAGGTCAGGAGAGACCCAGTACTTC. It yields the protein CASSLGGGGRSGETQYF.

This clone appeared a few times. The chain has TRBV7-6 and TRBJ1-5; a weak D match, TRBD1 (5 bases). The CDR3 extends over 15 amino acids. Germline-derived CDR1 and CDR2 are SGHVS and FNYEAQ. V lost 2 bases and J 1 base, leaving 9 bases between the germline ends. The CDR3 DNA reads as TGTGCCAGCAGCTTAAGGGGAGGAAGCAATCAGCCCCAGCATTTT. This translates into CASSLRGGSNQPQHF.

The genes are TRBV4-1 and TRBJ2-3; TRBD2 might be the D (5 bases). The CDR3 loop spans 15 amino acids. Deletions cut 5 bases from V and 2 bases from J, with 14 bases between. Germline-derived CDR1 and CDR2 are MGHRA and YSYEKL. CDR3 coding DNA: TGCGCCAGCAGCTCCCGGTCGGGGTCCACAGATACGCAGTATTTT. Protein product: CASSSRSGSTDTQYF.

This rearrangement joins TRBV30 to TRBJ1-2, with D perhaps TRBD1 (6 bases). V was clipped by 2 bases and J by 7 bases, with 17 bases between them. Germline loops: CDR1 GTSNPN, CDR2 SVGIG (reference sequence). This CDR3 is built from 14 residues. CDR3 in amino acids: CAWSKSGQLFGYTF. DNA of the CDR3: TGTGCCTGGAGTAAATCTGGACAGCTATTTGGCTACACCTTC. Supplemented by reference TRBV30 and TRBJ1-2, the full variable domain reads SQTIHQWPATLVQPVGSPLSLECTVEGTSNPNLYWYRQAAGRGLQLLFYSVGIGQISSEVPQNLSASRPQDRQFILSSKKLLLSDSGFYLCAWSKSGQLFGYTFGSGTRLTVV.

This clone was seen a single time. The J gene is TRBJ2-1, the V gene TRBV7-3, with TRBD2 identical over 7 bases. The ends lost 5 bases at V and 3 bases at J; junction bases unmatched: 4. The CDR3 totals 14 residues. The V gene's germline CDR1 is SGHTA and CDR2 FQGTGA. In nucleotides, the CDR3 is TGTGCCAGCAGCCCCGGACTAGGCTACAATGAGCAGTTCTTC. Encoded protein: CASSPGLGYNEQFF.

The chain uses TRBV7-2 and TRBJ1-5; D unresolved. The CDR3 has 13 residues. V shed 6 bases and J shed 3 bases, with 9 bases lying between them. The V gene's germline CDR1 is SGHTA and CDR2 FQGNSA. CDR3 nucleotide sequence: TGTGCCAGCAGTAGGGATATCAATCAGCCCCAGCATTTT. It codes for CASSRDINQPQHF.

The J gene is TRBJ2-3, the V gene TRBV28; tentative D call: TRBD2 (7 bases). Germline assignment: CDR1 MDHEN and CDR2 SYDVKM. V gave up 6 bases and J gave up 0 bases, with 13 bases separating them. The CDR3 contains 15 residues. CDR3 nucleotide sequence: TGTGCCAGCAGCCTTAGGGGGGGTAGCACAGATACGCAGTATTTT. Translation: CASSLRGGSTDTQYF.

The V call is TRBV4-1, the J call TRBJ1-1; D is uncertain. V lost 1 base to trimming and J lost 2 bases, with 11 bases between them. The CDR3 spans 15 residues. In germline, CDR1 is MGHRA, CDR2 YSYEKL. CDR3 sequence reads: CASSQVWTANTEAFF. The CDR3 DNA reads as TGCGCCAGCAGCCAAGTTTGGACGGCAAACACTGAAGCTTTCTTT.

The DNA of the CDR3 is TGTGCCAGCAGCTTAGTTTGGATTCAGAGCTATGGCTACACCTTC. It is translated as CASSLVWIQSYGYTF. The V and J genes are TRBV7-2 and TRBJ1-2, with D unresolved. Germline V lookup: CDR1 SGHTA, CDR2 FQGNSA. CDR3 length: 15 residues. Trimming left V 1 base short and J 4 bases short, with 13 bases between.

The genes are TRBV5-1 and TRBJ1-1; 9 bases align to TRBD1. This CDR3 is built from 15 residues. V gave up 4 bases and J gave up 2 bases; unmatched junction bases: 6. CDR1 and CDR2 (germline): SGHRS, YFSETQ. CDR3 protein: CASSARDRVNTEAFF. CDR3 bases: TGCGCCAGCAGCGCCCGGGACAGGGTTAACACTGAAGCTTTCTTT. The complete variable domain, with remaining parts taken from reference TRBV5-1 and TRBJ1-1, reads KAGVTQTPRYLIKTRGQQVTLSCSPISGHRSVSWYQQTPGQGLQFLFEYFSETQRNKGNFPGRFSGRQFSNSRSEMNVSTLELGDSALYLCASSARDRVNTEAFFGQGTRLTVV.

Here the CDR3 DNA reads TGTGCCACCAGCAGGGGTTCGTCGACCTACGAGCAGTACTTC. Translated, it gives CATSRGSSTYEQYF. The gene calls are TRBV15 and TRBJ2-7; no definite D call. CDR1 LNHNV and CDR2 YYDKDF come from the germline V gene (reference sequence). The CDR3 consists of 14 residues. V was cut by 3 bases and J by 2 bases, with 11 bases left in between.

J is TRBJ1-6 and V is TRBV5-6; 10 nucleotides align to TRBD1. The CDR3 extends over 18 amino acids. CDR1 and CDR2 from the germline V gene are SGHDT and YYEEEE. Germline trimming cut 4 bases from V and 2 bases from J; bases unmatched to any gene: 9. The CDR3 DNA sequence: TGTGCCAGCAGCCTAGACAGGGGGCGTCGCGCCTATAATTCACCCCTCCACTTT. Encoded protein: CASSLDRGRRAYNSPLHF.

This chain connects TRBV25-1 to TRBJ2-1, with 8 nucleotides matching TRBD1. V dropped 5 bases and J dropped 14; count of bases not matched to a gene: 2. Germline V lookup: CDR1 MGHDK, CDR2 SYGVNS. CDR3 length equals 10 residues. CDR3 protein: CASSPGQEFF. The CDR3 nucleotides are TGTGCCAGCAGTCCGGGACAGGAGTTCTTC.

This sequence joins TRBV30 and TRBJ2-3, with TRBD1 identical over 9 bases. This CDR3 region has 12 residues. CDR1 and CDR2 from the germline V gene are GTSNPN and SVGIG (reference sequence). Trimming removed 8 bases from V and 6 bases from J; junction bases left unmatched: 6. Written as DNA, the CDR3 is TGTGCCCGGGACAGGGATCGGGATACGCAGTATTTT. Translating gives CARDRDRDTQYF.